Listed below are T cell receptor beta chains from one sample, sequenced in a study of cytomegalovirus exposure and HLA in healthy donors. This table comes from immunoSEQ multiplex PCR, and its TCRdb copy is limited to in-frame clones, with some not included. Among 180,000 or so clones listed, approximately 85% were seen once. The specimen was PBMCs. These receptors were taken from a young man in good health and CMV-seropositive. CDR3s include the opening cysteine and the closing phenylalanine or tryptophan. The order of the fields is clone size, D gene, J gene, V gene, CDR3 DNA, CDR3 protein. A D gene is named only where the DNA matches it firmly. Clone size is not always given. Where it is, it says once, few, many or a class for expanded clones.

>.|TRBD2|TRBJ2-5|TRBV6-6
TGTGCCAGCAGGCTAGCGGGGGGGCAAGAGACCCAGTACTTC
CASRLAGGQETQYF
>once|TRBD1|TRBJ1-5|TRBV5-6
TGTGCCAGCAGCTTACGGACAGGGGGCAATCAGCCCCAGCATTTT
CASSLRTGGNQPQHF
>few|.|TRBJ1-2|TRBV4-3
TGCGCCAGCAGCCAAGGCTGGGCAGGGGCTAACTATGGCTACACCTTC
CASSQGWAGANYGYTF
>.|TRBD2|TRBJ2-7|TRBV13
TGTGCCAGCAGCTTAGCAGCCAAGTTAGCGGGCCGTACCTACGAGCAGTACTTC
CASSLAAKLAGRTYEQYF
>.|.|TRBJ2-1|TRBV21-1
TGTGCCAGCAGCAAAGAACTCTACAATGAGCAGTTCTTC
CASSKELYNEQFF
>.|.|TRBJ2-7|TRBV14
TGTGCCAGCAGCCGGGCTTTACGGGGAAGCGAGCAGTACTTC
CASSRALRGSEQYF
>.|.|TRBJ1-2|TRBV6-1
TGTGCCAGCAGCCGGGCTATCAGGGCGGCTGGCTACACCTTC
CASSRAIRAAGYTF
>.|.|TRBJ1-1|TRBV29-1
TGCAGCGTTTTCAATCAGGGCACTGAAGCTTTCTTT
CSVFNQGTEAFF
>.|.|TRBJ1-2|TRBV5-5
TGTGCCAGCAGCTGGTATGTGACCCAGGGTCTTACCTTC
CASSWYVTQGLTF
>.|.|TRBJ1-4|TRBV5-4
TGTGCCAGCAGCTTGGGCAGTCCGGGTGAAAAACTGTTTTTT
CASSLGSPGEKLFF
>.|.|TRBJ2-5|TRBV7-9
TGTGCCAGCAGCTTGGGCAACGGCGGGGGCCCCCAAGAGACCCAGTACTTC
CASSLGNGGGPQETQYF
>.|TRBD1|TRBJ1-5|TRBV6-1
TGTGCCAGCAGTGCCGACAGGGGGTATCAGCCCCAGCATTTT
CASSADRGYQPQHF
>few|.|TRBJ1-6|TRBV10-2
TGCGCCAGCAGTGATTGGAGTAATTCACCCCTCCACTTT
CASSDWSNSPLHF
>.|.|TRBJ1-5|TRBV9
TGTGCCAGCGGCTCCCCCCAGCATTTT
CASGSPQHF
>.|.|TRBJ2-2|TRBV10-2
TGCGCCAGCATGGCAGAAAACACCGGGGAGCTGTTTTTT
CASMAENTGELFF
>.|.|TRBJ2-5|TRBV7-9
TGTGCCAGCAGCTTTGGGGGGAACCAAGAGACCCAGTACTTC
CASSFGGNQETQYF
>.|.|TRBJ1-3|TRBV5-1
TGCGCCAGCAGTCCAATGCCTCAGGACTCTGGAAACACCATATATTTT
CASSPMPQDSGNTIYF
>.|.|TRBJ2-5|TRBV6-6
TGTGCCAGCAGCCCCTTGGGCCTCCAAGAGACCCAGTACTTC
CASSPLGLQETQYF
>.|TRBD2|TRBJ2-3|TRBV9
TGTGCCAGCAGCGTCAACCCGAGCGGGGCCTACACAGATACGCAGTATTTT
CASSVNPSGAYTDTQYF
>.|.|TRBJ1-5|TRBV18
TGTGCCAGCTCACCAGCGCACACCGGGGATCAGCCCCAGCATTTT
CASSPAHTGDQPQHF
>.|TRBD2|TRBJ2-1|TRBV7-2
TGTGCCAGCAGCCCTTTTGGCGGGGGGGCCAATGAGCAGTTCTTC
CASSPFGGGANEQFF
>once|.|TRBJ1-2|TRBV7-9
TGTGCCAGCAGCTTCGAACCGGGATACTATGGCTACACCTTC
CASSFEPGYYGYTF
>once|.|TRBJ2-5|TRBV15
TGTGCCACCAGCAGAGATGGCAGCCTCGGGGAGACCCAGTACTTC
CATSRDGSLGETQYF
>.|.|TRBJ1-2|TRBV2
TGTGCCACTAACGGGGGGGCCTTCTACACCTTC
CATNGGAFYTF
>.|TRBD2|TRBJ2-1|TRBV10-1
TGCGCCAGCAGTGGACTAGCGGGGGAAGACAATGAGCAGTTCTTC
CASSGLAGEDNEQFF
>.|TRBD1|TRBJ1-2|TRBV6-1
TGTGCCAGCAGTGAAGACAGGGGTCACTATGGCTACACCTTC
CASSEDRGHYGYTF
>.|TRBD1|TRBJ1-6|TRBV5-6
TGTGCCAGCAGCTCGACGCTAAGACAGGGCGCACCCCTCCACTTT
CASSSTLRQGAPLHF
>.|TRBD2|TRBJ2-7|TRBV5-1
TGCGCCAGCAGCTCAGCTAGCGGGGGGGCTTACGAGCAGTACTTC
CASSSASGGAYEQYF
>.|.|TRBJ1-5|TRBV27
TGTGCCAGCAGAGCTACAGGGCTAGGGCAGCCCCAGCATTTT
CASRATGLGQPQHF
>.|TRBD1|TRBJ2-1|TRBV30
TGTGCCTGGAGTCGACAGGGGAGTAATGAGCAGTTCTTC
CAWSRQGSNEQFF
>.|TRBD1|TRBJ1-1|TRBV25-1
TGTGCCAGCAGTGTGACAGGGGGCACTGAAGCTTTCTTT
CASSVTGGTEAFF
>.|.|TRBJ1-1|TRBV30
TGTGCCTGGAATGGGGGGGTAGGATTGAACACTGAAGCTTTCTTT
CAWNGGVGLNTEAFF
>.|TRBD1|TRBJ2-7|TRBV19
TGTGCCAGTGGGGACAGGGGTTACGAGCAGTACTTC
CASGDRGYEQYF
>.|.|TRBJ1-1|TRBV7-9
TGTGCCAGCAGCCCGACGGACACTTACACTGAAGCTTTCTTT
CASSPTDTYTEAFF
>.|TRBD1|TRBJ1-2|TRBV6-4
TGTGCCAGCAGTGATACACCGGGACAGCCTAACTATGGCTACACCTTC
CASSDTPGQPNYGYTF
>.|TRBD2|TRBJ2-3|TRBV7-9
TGTGCCAGCAGCTTAGATCCGGGGGGGGTTCTCGACACAGATACGCAGTATTTT
CASSLDPGGVLDTDTQYF
>.|TRBD2|TRBJ2-5|TRBV19
TGTGCCTCCTCAGGGGCTAGCGGGGACCAAGAGACCCAGTACTTC
CASSGASGDQETQYF